This T cell receptor (beta chain) stems from a study of T cell responses to AZD1222 COVID-19 vaccine. Study-wide points: Spike-specific TCR breadth and depth grew following two AZD1222 doses. Donors were chiefly white British, with a greater number of females, and clonal diversity was perhaps underestimated.

Germline CDR1 is SGHDT and CDR2 is YYEEEE. This CDR3 contains 15 residues. Trimming took 4 bases from V and 0 from J, leaving 11 bases between them. Sequencing was performed with immunoSEQ multiplex PCR; in TCRdb, only in-frame clones are kept and a portion is missing. Of 90,000 to 110,000 clones detected, roughly 80% appear once; the ten largest clones hold about 5%. As concerns this clone: The target antigen is unknown.

This TCR derives from an adult in good health. V and J are TRBV5-6 and TRBJ2-1; D is unresolved. Material: peripheral blood, obtained on day 0 of AZD1222 vaccination. The CDR3 DNA follows: TGTGCCAGCAGCCAAGGACGGAGCTCCTACAATGAGCAGTTCTTC. Residues: CASSQGRSSYNEQFF.